Detailed here is one T cell receptor beta chain. Generated by immunoSEQ multiplex PCR, the TCRdb table keeps only in-frame clones and is missing some. The data contain fewer than 650,000 clones, around nine tenths of them singletons. CDR1 is ENHRY and CDR2 is SYGVKD in the germline V gene. V shed 0 bases, J shed 3 bases, and the junction held 7 bases outside the gene matches. This CDR3 is 16 amino acids long. This record comes from a study of blood T cell repertoires in COVID-19. On the study more broadly: T cells, B-cell-depleted T cells, or PBMCs provided the cDNA or gDNA that served as material.

The Seattle patients joined while their infection was active and were tracked longitudinally afterward. The sequence was collected from a woman aged 45-59 years with COVID-19, enrolled during active disease. The V call is TRBV10-3, the J call TRBJ2-5; TRBD2 matches at 7 bases. Input material: peripheral blood. The CDR3 DNA is TGTGCCATCAGTGAGTCGCCCGCGGGGGTCGAAGAGACCCAGTACTTC. Translating gives CAISESPAGVEETQYF.